The following is a TCR beta chain sequence with its context. Its antigen is as yet unknown. These data originate in a study of glioma-infiltrating T cells after dendritic cell vaccination. Study information: Patients received autologous tumor lysate-pulsed dendritic cell vaccination between the early 2000s and the early 2010s.

This CDR3 contains 12 residues. Germline assignment: CDR1 SGHNT and CDR2 YYREEE (reference sequence). With 4 bases removed from V and 0 bases from J, the gap between germline ends came to 4 bases. Time point of the sample: after dendritic cell vaccination, including at tumor progression/relapse. Selection required adequate fresh-frozen tumor tissue plus more than two years' survival data. Study conclusions and caveats: Higher pretreatment TIL content predicted longer progression-free time and survival.

Amplification used 60 V beta primers and 13 J beta primers. Clones were read by immunoSEQ multiplex PCR, and TCRdb kept only the in-frame ones, dropping some. The repertoire holds 85,000 to 100,000 clones, with around 80% as singletons. This sequence was found in a human donor with glioblastoma. The sequenced sample was blood, obtained after dendritic cell vaccination. The gene calls are TRBV5-4 and TRBJ2-5, with D hard to call. CDR3 in amino acids: CASSQNQETQYF. CDR3 bases: TGTGCCAGCAGCCAAAACCAAGAGACCCAGTACTTC.